These 14 T cell receptor beta chains came from one sample sequenced in a study of identical twins. TCRdb used MiXCR to reprocess the 5' RACE reads, holding one entry per CDR3 protein. The table shows some 320,000 distinct CDR3 sequences, with roughly an eighth occurring only once. The sample was also reused in another study, on yellow fever vaccine responses in identical twins.

Sequenced material: CD8+ T cells sorted from blood. Source of these receptors: a woman younger than 30 in good health.

Notes on this clonotype: A much larger clone is a single base away; this may be a read error. The rearrangement links TRBV29-1 to TRBJ2-2, with D tentatively TRBD2 (5 bases). The germline V gene has CDR1 SQVTM and CDR2 ANQGSEA. The CDR3 has 13 residues. CDR3 sequence: CSVEEENTGELLF. CDR3 coding DNA: TGCAGCGTTGAAGAAGAGAACACCGGGGAGCTGCTTTTT.

This rearrangement joins TRBV28 to TRBJ2-3; the match to TRBD2 covers 11 bases. This CDR3 spans 21 amino acids. V lost 3 bases and J lost 0; bases outside the gene matches: 17. CDR1 is MDHEN, CDR2 SYDVKM, per germline. The CDR3 is CASSLLLSGRAPEFSTDTQYF. CDR3 coding DNA: TGTGCCAGCAGTTTGCTCCTTAGCGGGAGGGCCCCAGAATTTAGCACAGATACGCAGTATTTT.

The V and J genes are TRBV2 and TRBJ2-1; D is uncertain. The CDR3 has 13 amino acids. V lost 5 bases and J 1 base, leaving 6 bases between the germline ends. Per germline, CDR1 SNHLY and CDR2 FYNNEI. DNA for the CDR3: TGTGCCAGCAGTACCGGATCCTACAATGAGCAGTTCTTC. The encoded protein is CASSTGSYNEQFF.

The V call is TRBV7-2, the J call TRBJ2-7; D is unresolved. CDR1 and CDR2 from the germline V gene are SGHTA and FQGNSA. Trimming took 1 base from V and 6 from J, leaving 13 bases between them. The CDR3 has 14 amino acids. The CDR3 sequence: CASSLVLPGSEQYF. CDR3 nucleotides: TGTGCCAGCAGCTTAGTGTTGCCGGGCAGCGAGCAGTACTTC.

This clonotype has ten or more counts. The chain is built from TRBV7-7 and TRBJ2-3; TRBD2 agrees at 7 bases. Germline V gives CDR1 SSHAT, CDR2 FNYEAQ (reference sequence). The CDR3 loop spans 13 amino acids. The V and J ends lost 2 bases and 6 bases, in that order; junction bases with no gene match: 2. Here the CDR3 DNA reads TGTGCCAGCAGCTTAAGCGGGGTCGATACGCAGTATTTT. It codes for CASSLSGVDTQYF.

The genes are TRBV7-9 and TRBJ2-7; D gene uncertain. The CDR3 is made up of 15 amino acids. Trimming shortened V by 1 base and J by 6 bases, and 16 bases separated the two germline ends. In germline, CDR1 is SEHNR, CDR2 FQNEAQ (reference sequence). CDR3 coding DNA: TGTGCCAGCAGCTTAGGATATTCGGGTCGCGGCGAGCAGTACTTC. This gives the protein CASSLGYSGRGEQYF. The variable domain in full, with the rest retrieved from reference TRBV7-9 and TRBJ2-7, is DTGVSQNPRHKITKRGQNVTFRCDPISEHNRLYWYRQTLGQGPEFLTYFQNEAQLEKSRLLSDRFSAERPKGSFSTLEIQRTEQGDSAMYLCASSLGYSGRGEQYFGPGTRLTVT.

This clonotype came up a few times. The V gene is TRBV15, the J gene TRBJ2-1; TRBD2 matches 9 bases. Germline CDR1 is LNHNV and CDR2 is YYDKDF (reference sequence). With V trimmed by 0 bases and J by 9 bases, 6 bases remained unmatched. This CDR3 has 15 amino acids. Written as DNA, the CDR3 is TGTGCCACCAGCAGAGATAAGGGACTAGCCCGTGAGCAGTTCTTC. Protein: CATSRDKGLAREQFF. Using reference TRBV15 and TRBJ2-1 for the parts outside the CDR3, the full variable domain is DAMVIQNPRYQVTQFGKPVTLSCSQTLNHNVMYWYQQKSSQAPKLLFHYYDKDFNNEADTPDNFQSRRPNTSFCFLDIRSPGLGDTAMYLCATSRDKGLAREQFFGPGTRLTVL.

In nucleotides, the CDR3 is TGCAGCGTTGAAGGTAAACCCGGGACTAGCGGGAGGGAGAGCTCCTACAATGAGCAGTTCTTC. Translating gives CSVEGKPGTSGRESSYNEQFF. The gene calls are TRBV29-1 and TRBJ2-1; 16 bases align to TRBD2. The V gene's germline CDR1 is SQVTM and CDR2 ANQGSEA. This CDR3 has 21 amino acids. V was clipped by 1 base and J by 0 bases; unmatched bases: 12.

This clonotype was picked up many times. V is TRBV12-3 or TRBV12-4 and J is TRBJ2-5; 7 nucleotides match TRBD1. This CDR3 has 14 residues. V was pared by 2 bases and J by 4 bases, with 4 bases of the junction left unmatched. The CDR3 region has the DNA TGTGCCAGCAGTTTAAGACAGGGAGTAGAGACCCAGTACTTC. Its protein product is CASSLRQGVETQYF.

In this sample, this clonotype turned up a few times. The chain recombines TRBV7-8 with TRBJ2-7; 8 bases match TRBD2. The V segment lost 5 bases and the J segment 2 bases; nucleotides outside the gene matches: 8. This CDR3 contains 15 residues. Germline V CDR1 and CDR2: SGHVS, FQNEAQ. This CDR3 is CASSQVAGLTYEQYF. In DNA form, the CDR3 reads TGTGCCAGCAGCCAAGTAGCGGGATTAACCTACGAGCAGTACTTC.

In this sample, this clonotype turned up many times. CDR3 loop: CASSQDKGKNTGELFF. The DNA of the CDR3 is TGTGCCAGCAGCCAAGATAAGGGAAAGAACACCGGGGAGCTGTTTTTT. V usage is TRBV14 and J usage is TRBJ2-2; D gene ambiguous. The CDR3 is 16 residues long. Germline CDR1 reads SGHDN; CDR2 reads FVKESK. Trimming left V 0 bases short and J 1 base short, with 9 bases between.

In its sample, this clonotype was seen a few times. This chain uses TRBV7-9 with TRBJ2-7; 9 nucleotides match TRBD1. The CDR3 sequence is 15 residues long. J lost 4 bases, V lost 5 bases, and 9 bases had no gene match. Germline CDR1 is SEHNR and CDR2 is FQNEAQ (reference sequence). The CDR3: CASSPGTGPIYEQYF. The CDR3 DNA follows: TGTGCCAGCAGCCCGGGGACAGGGCCTATTTACGAGCAGTACTTC.

This clonotype was found many times. The chain is built from TRBV20-1 and TRBJ2-7, with D perhaps matching TRBD1 (5 bases). Trimming removed 4 bases at V and 2 bases at J, with 15 bases between. CDR1 DFQATT and CDR2 SNEGSKA come from the germline V gene (reference sequence). The CDR3 is made up of 14 amino acids. Here the CDR3 DNA reads TGCAGTGCTAAGGCCTTGACAGACACCTACGAGCAGTACTTC. Encoded protein: CSAKALTDTYEQYF.

This CDR3 is CASKSGTSAYNEQFF. CDR3 nucleotides: TGTGCCAGCAAATCCGGGACTAGCGCCTACAATGAGCAGTTCTTC. The rearrangement links TRBV6-1 to TRBJ2-1; 10 bases line up with TRBD2. V was pared by 7 bases and J by 2 bases, with 5 bases of the junction left unmatched. The germline V gene encodes CDR1 MNHNS and CDR2 SASEGT. The CDR3 spans 15 residues.